What follows describes a single TCR beta chain. This record belongs to a study of blood T cell repertoires in COVID-19. Only in-frame clones appear in the TCRdb table, and some are missing; sequencing was by immunoSEQ multiplex PCR. The top ten hold 0.87% of the sample, which has nearly 250,000 clones, just under 90% seen once. Germline assignment: CDR1 LNHDA and CDR2 SQIVND (reference sequence). V was cut by 3 bases and J by 1 base, with 9 bases left in between. The CDR3 contains 14 residues. Sequences were obtained from PBMCs or T cells enriched from blood (not recorded which). The receptor's source is a man aged 50-59 years who had been exposed to COVID-19. This chain links TRBV19 with TRBJ1-2; tentative D call: TRBD1 (5 bases). The CDR3 reads CASSIQGYNYGYTF. In DNA, the CDR3 is TGTGCCAGTAGTATCCAGGGTTATAACTATGGCTACACCTTC.